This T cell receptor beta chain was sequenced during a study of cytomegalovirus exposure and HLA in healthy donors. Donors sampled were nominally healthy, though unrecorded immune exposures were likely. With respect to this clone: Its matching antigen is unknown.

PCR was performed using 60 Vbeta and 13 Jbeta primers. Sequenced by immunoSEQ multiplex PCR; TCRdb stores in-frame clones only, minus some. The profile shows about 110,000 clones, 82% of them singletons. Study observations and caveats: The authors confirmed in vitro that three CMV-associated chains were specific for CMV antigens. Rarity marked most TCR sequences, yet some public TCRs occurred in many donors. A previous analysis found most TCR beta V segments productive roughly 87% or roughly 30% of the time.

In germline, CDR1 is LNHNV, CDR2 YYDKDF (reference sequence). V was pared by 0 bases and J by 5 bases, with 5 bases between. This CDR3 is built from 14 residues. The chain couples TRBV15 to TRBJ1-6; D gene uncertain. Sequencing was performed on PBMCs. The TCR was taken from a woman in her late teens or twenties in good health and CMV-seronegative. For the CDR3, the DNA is TGTGCCACCAGCAGAGACAGGAATAATTCACCCCTCCACTTT. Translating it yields CATSRDRNNSPLHF.